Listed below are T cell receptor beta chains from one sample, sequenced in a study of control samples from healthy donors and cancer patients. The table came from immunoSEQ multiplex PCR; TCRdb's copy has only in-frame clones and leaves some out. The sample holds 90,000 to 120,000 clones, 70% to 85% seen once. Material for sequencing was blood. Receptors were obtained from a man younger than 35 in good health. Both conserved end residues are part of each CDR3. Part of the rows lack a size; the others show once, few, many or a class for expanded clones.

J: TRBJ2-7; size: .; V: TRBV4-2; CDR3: CASSQDEGLIYEQYF
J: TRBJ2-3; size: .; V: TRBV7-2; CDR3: CASSFQGTDTQYF
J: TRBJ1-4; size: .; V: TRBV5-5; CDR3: CASSVRDFNEKLFF
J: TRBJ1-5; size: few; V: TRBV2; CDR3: CASSEDQGVTEPQHF
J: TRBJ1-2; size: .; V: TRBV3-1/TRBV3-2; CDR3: CASSQPGQGPDGYTF
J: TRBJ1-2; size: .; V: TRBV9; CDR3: CASSITGAGYTF
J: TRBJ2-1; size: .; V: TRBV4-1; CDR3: CASSRSGTLGYNEQFF
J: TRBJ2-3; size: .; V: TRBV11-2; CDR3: CASRSAGGGLAGGTQYF
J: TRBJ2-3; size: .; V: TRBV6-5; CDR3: CASSLGGVTDTQYF
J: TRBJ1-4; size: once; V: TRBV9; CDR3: CASSVKGEKLFF
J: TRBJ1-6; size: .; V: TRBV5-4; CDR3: CASSPAGLNSPLHF
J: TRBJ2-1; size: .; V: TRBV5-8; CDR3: CASSFRSGGNEQFF
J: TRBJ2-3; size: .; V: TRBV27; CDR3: CASRHTSTDTQYF
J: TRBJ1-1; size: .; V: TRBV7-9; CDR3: CASSSDSGTGPENTEAFF
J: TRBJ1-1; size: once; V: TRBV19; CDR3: CASNTRGPNTEAFF
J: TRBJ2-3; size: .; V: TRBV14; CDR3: CASSQDRYRGVPDTQYF
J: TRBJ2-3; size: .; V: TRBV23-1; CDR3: CASLGTAYSTDTQYF
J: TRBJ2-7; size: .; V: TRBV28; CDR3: CASNEGVAREQYF
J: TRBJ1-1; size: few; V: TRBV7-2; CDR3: CASSLRDRDGSFF
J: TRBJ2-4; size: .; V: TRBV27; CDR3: CASSLSGLAGAKAKNIQYF
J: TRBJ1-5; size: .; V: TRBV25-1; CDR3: CASSGPTGQPQHF
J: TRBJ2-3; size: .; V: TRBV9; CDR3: CASSGSETSGGAVEWTDTQYF
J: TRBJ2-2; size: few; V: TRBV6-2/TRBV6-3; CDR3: CASSAGVTSGGAVTGELFF
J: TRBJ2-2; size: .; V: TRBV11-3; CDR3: CASSRNTGELFF
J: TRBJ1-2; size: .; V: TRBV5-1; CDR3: CASSLDRANYGYTF
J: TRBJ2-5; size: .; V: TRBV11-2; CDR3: CASSRVAGGGWTQYF
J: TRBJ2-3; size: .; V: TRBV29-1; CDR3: CSVESGYADTQYF
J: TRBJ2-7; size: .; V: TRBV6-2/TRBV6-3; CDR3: CASSATYEQYF
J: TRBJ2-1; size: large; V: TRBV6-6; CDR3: CASSYRRDEQFF
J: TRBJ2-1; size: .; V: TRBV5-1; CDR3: CASSLESSGQFF
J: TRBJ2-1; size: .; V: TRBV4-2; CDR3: CASSQSTSLRLGYNEQFF
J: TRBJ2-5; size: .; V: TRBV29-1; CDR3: CSVEGTGSGSKETQYF
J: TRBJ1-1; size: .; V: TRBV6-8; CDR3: CASSYLQKADKTEAFF
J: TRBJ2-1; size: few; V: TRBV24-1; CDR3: CATSDWENEQFF
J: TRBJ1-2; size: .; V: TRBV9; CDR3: CASSVGTVYGYTF
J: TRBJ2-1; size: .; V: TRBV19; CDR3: CASSIDQTGIEQFF
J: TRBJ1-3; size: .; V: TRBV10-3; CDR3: CAISAGGSGNTIYF
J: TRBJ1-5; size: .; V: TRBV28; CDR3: CASSPPRPTASNQPQHF
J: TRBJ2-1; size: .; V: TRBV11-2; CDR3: CASSSRLAGYNEQFF
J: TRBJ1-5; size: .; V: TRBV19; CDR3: CASSLRGGGLNQPQHF
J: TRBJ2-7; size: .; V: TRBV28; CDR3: CASSLSSGAGYEQYF
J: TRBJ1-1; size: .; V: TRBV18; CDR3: CASSPPSGARNTEAFF
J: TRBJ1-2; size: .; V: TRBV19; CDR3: CASTMTPGSSKRQGRDGYTF
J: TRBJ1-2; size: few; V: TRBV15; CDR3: CATSRGTQGRWGYTF
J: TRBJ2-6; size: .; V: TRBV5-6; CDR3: CASSPERQGRSAGANVLTF
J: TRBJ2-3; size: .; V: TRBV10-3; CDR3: CAISGGTSTDTQYF
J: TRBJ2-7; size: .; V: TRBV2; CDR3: CATDRVRSEQYF
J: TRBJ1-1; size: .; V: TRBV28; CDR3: CASSSTLDRNTEAFF
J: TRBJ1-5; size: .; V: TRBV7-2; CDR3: CASSLARGLGGNQPQHF
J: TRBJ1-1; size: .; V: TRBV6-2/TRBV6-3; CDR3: CASSGSFNTEAFF
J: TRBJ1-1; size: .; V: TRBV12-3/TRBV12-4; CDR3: CASSYGAYTEAFF
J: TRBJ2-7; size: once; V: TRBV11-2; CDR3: CASSLMGGGGTYEQYF
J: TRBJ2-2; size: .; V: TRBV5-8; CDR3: CASSLTGSRDRVAGTGELFF
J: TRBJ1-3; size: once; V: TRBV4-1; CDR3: CASSQDRPVERNTIYF
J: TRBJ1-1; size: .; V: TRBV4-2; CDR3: CASSQVGHEAFF
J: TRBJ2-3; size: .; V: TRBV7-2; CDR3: CASSAYQVQSTQYF
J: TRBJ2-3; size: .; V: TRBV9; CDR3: CASSVSGGARDTQYF
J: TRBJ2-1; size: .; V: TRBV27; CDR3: CASSLLTSGAYFNNEQFF